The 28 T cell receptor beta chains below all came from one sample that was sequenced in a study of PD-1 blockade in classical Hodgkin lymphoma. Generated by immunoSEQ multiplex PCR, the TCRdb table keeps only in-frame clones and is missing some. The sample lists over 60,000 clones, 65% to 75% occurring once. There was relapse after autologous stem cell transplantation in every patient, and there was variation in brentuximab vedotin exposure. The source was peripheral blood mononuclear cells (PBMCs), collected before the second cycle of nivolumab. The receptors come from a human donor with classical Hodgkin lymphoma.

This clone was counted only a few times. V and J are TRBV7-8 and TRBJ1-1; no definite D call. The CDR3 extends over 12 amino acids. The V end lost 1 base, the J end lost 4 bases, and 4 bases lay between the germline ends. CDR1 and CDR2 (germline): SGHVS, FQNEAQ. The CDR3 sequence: CASSLVLTEAFF. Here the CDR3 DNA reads TGTGCCAGCAGCTTAGTTCTCACTGAAGCTTTCTTT.

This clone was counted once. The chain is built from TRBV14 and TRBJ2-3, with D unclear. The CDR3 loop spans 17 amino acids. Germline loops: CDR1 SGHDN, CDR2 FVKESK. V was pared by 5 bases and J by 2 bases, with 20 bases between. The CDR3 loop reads CASSSSQVGIYTDTQYF. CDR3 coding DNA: TGTGCCAGCAGCTCAAGCCAAGTAGGGATCTACACAGATACGCAGTATTTT.

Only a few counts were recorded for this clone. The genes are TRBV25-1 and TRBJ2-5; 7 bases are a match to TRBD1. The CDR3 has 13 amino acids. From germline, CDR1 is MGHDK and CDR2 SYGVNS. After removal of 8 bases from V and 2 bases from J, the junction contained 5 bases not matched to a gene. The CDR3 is CASSRQGQETQYF. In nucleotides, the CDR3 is TGTGCCAGCTCCCGACAGGGACAAGAGACCCAGTACTTC.

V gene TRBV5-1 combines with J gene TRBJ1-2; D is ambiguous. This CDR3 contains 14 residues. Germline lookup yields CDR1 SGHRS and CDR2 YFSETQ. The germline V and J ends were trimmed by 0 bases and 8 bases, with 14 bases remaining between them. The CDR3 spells CASSLGPLVGGYTF. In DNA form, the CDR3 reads TGCGCCAGCAGCTTGGGGCCCCTTGTTGGGGGCTACACCTTC.

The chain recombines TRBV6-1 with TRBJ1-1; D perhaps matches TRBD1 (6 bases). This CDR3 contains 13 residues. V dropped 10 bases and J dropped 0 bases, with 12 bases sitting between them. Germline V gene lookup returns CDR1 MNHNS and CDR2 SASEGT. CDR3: CATTGTLNTEAFF. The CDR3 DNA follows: TGTGCCACCACAGGGACTCTGAACACTGAAGCTTTCTTT.

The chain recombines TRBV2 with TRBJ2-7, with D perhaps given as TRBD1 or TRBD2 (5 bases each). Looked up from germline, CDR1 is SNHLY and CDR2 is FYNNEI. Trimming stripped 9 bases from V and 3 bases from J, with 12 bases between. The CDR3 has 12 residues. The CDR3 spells CASSGASYEQYF. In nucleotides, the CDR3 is TGTGCCAGTTCCGGGGCCAGCTACGAGCAGTACTTC. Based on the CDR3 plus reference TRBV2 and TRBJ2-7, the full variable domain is EPEVTQTPSHQVTQMGQEVILRCVPISNHLYFYWYRQILGQKVEFLVSFYNNEISEKSEIFDDQFSVERPDGSNFTLKIRSTKLEDSAMYFCASSGASYEQYFGPGTRLTVT.

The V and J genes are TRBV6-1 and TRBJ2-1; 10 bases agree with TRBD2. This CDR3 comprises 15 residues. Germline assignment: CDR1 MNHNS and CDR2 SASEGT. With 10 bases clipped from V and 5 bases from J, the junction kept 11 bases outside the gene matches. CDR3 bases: TGTGCCACCCTAAACCAGCGGGGGGGGGACAATGAGCAGTTCTTC. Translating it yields CATLNQRGGDNEQFF.

The CDR3 DNA reads as TGCAGCGTTGCCGGGACAGGGGACGAGCAGTACTTC. It is translated as CSVAGTGDEQYF. The V call is TRBV29-1, the J call TRBJ2-7; 10 nucleotides align to TRBD1. The germline CDR1 and CDR2 sequences are SQVTM and ANQGSEA. CDR3 length: 12 amino acids. J was trimmed by 5 bases and V by 4 bases; bases with no gene match: 2.

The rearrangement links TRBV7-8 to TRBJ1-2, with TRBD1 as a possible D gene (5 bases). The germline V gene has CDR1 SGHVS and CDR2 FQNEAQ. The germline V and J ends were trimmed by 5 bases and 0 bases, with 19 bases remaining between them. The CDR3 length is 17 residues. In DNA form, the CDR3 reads TGTGCCAGCAGCCTCGGGACTGGCAAGTTAGCTAACTATGGCTACACCTTC. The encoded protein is CASSLGTGKLANYGYTF.

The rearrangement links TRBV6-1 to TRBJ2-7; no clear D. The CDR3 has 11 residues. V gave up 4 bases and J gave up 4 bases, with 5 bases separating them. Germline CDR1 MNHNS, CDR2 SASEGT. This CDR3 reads CASSGLYEQYF. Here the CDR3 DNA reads TGTGCCAGCAGTGGATTATACGAGCAGTACTTC.

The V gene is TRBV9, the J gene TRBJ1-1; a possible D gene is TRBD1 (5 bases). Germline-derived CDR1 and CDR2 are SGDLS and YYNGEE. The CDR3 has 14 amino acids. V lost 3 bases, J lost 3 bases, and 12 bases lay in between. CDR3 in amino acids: CASSAAGRYTEAFF. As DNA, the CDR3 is TGTGCCAGCAGCGCGGCGGGGCGGTACACTGAAGCTTTCTTT.

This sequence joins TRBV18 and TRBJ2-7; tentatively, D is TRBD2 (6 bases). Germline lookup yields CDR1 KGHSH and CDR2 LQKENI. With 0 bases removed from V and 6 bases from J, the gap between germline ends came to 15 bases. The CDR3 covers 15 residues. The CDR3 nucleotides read TGTGCCAGCTCACCACCGTCCGGGAGAGGTCTCGAGCAGTACTTC. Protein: CASSPPSGRGLEQYF.

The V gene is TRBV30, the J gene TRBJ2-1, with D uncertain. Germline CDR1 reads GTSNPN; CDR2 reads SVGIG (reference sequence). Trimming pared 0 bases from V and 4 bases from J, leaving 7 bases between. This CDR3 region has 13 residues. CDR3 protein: CAWSVNLYNEQFF. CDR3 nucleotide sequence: TGTGCCTGGAGTGTAAACCTTTACAATGAGCAGTTCTTC.

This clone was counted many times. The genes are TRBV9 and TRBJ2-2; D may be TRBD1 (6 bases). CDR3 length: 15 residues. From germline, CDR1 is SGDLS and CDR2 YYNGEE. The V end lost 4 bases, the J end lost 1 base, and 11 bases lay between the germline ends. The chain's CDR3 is CASSPWGQNTGELFF. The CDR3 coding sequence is TGTGCCAGCAGCCCCTGGGGACAGAACACCGGGGAGCTGTTTTTT.

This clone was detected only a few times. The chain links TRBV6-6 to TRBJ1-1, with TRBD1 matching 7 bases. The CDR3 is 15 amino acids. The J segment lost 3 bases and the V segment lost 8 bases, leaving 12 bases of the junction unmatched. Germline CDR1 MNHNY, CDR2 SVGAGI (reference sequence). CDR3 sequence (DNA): TGTGCCAGCCGACCCCCCGGGACAGCCGACACTGAAGCTTTCTTT. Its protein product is CASRPPGTADTEAFF.

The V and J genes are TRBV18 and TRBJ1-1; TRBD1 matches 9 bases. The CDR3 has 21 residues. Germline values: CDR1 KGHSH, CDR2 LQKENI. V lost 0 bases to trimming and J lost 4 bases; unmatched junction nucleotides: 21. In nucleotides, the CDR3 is TGTGCCAGCTCACCACCGTCGTTTTCCCGATTAACAGGGGGCGCGGGCACTGAAGCTTTCTTT. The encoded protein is CASSPPSFSRLTGGAGTEAFF.

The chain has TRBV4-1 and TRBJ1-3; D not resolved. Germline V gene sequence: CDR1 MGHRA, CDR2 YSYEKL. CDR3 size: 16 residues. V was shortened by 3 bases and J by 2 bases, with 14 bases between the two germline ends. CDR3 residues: CASSHRDRVAGNTIYF. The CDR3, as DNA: TGCGCCAGCAGCCACCGGGATAGGGTCGCTGGAAACACCATATATTTT.

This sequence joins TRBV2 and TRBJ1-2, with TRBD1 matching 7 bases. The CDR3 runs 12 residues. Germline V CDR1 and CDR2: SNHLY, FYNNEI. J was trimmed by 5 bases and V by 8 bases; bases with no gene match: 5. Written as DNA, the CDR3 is TGTGCCAGCGAGACAGGGCGGTATGGCTACACCTTC. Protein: CASETGRYGYTF. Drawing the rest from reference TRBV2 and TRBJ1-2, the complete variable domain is EPEVTQTPSHQVTQMGQEVILRCVPISNHLYFYWYRQILGQKVEFLVSFYNNEISEKSEIFDDQFSVERPDGSNFTLKIRSTKLEDSAMYFCASETGRYGYTFGSGTRLTVV.

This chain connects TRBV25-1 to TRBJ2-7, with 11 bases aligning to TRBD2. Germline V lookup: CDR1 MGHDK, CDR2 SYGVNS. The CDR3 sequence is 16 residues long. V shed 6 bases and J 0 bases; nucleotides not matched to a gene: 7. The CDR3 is CASRAPTSGGSYEQYF. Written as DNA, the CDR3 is TGTGCCAGCAGAGCTCCCACTAGCGGGGGCTCCTACGAGCAGTACTTC.

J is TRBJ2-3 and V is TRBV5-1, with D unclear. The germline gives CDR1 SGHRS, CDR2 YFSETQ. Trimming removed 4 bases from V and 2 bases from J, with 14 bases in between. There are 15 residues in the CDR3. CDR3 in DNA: TGCGCCAGCAGCCTGGTAGTCAGTAACACAGATACGCAGTATTTT. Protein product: CASSLVVSNTDTQYF.

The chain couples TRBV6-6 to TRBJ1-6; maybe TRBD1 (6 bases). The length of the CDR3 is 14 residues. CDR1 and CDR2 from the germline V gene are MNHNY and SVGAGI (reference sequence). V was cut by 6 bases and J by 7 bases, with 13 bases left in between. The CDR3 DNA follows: TGTGCCAGCAGATCAACAGGGCCCAATTCACCCCTCCACTTT. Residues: CASRSTGPNSPLHF.

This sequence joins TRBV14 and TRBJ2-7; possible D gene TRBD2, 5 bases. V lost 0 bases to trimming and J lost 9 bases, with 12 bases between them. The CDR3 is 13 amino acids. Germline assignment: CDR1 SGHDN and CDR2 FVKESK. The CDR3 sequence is CASSQDMSGRQYF. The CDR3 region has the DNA TGTGCCAGCAGCCAAGACATGAGCGGCCGGCAGTACTTC.

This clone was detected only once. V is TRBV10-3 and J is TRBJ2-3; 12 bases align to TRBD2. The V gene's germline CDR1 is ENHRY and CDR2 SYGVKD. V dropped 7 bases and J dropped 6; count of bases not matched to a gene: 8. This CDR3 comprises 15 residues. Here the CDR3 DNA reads TGTGCCATCACCGAGACTAGCGGGAGCGGTGATACGCAGTATTTT. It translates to CAITETSGSGDTQYF.

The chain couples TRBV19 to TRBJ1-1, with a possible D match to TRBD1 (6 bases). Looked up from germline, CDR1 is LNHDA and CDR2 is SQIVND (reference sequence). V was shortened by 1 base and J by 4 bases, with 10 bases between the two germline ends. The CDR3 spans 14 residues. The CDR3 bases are TGTGCCAGTAGTATAGTGACAGGTGGCACTGAAGCTTTCTTT. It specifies CASSIVTGGTEAFF.

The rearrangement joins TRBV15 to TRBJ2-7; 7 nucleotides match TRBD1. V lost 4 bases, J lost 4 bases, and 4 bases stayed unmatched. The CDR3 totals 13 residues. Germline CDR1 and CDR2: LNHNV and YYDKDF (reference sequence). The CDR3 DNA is TGTGCCACCAGCATTGCACAGGGGTACGAGCAGTACTTC. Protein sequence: CATSIAQGYEQYF.

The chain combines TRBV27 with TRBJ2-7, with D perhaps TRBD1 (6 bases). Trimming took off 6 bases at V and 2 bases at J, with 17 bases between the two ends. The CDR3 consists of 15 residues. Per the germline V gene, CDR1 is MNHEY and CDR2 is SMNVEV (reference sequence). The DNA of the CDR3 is TGTGCCAGCAGCCCAGCCCCACGGACAGCCTACGAGCAGTACTTC. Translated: CASSPAPRTAYEQYF.

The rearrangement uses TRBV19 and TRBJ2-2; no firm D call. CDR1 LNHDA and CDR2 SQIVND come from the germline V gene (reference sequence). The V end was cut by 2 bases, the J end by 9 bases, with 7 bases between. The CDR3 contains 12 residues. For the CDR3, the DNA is TGTGCCAGTAGTATATATAGCAGGGAGCTGTTTTTT. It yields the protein CASSIYSRELFF.

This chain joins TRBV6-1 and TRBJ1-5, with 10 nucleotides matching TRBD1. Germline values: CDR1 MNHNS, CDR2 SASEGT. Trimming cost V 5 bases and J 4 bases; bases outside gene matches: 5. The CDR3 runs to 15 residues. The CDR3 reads CASSPPGQGNQPQHF. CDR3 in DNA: TGTGCCAGCAGTCCCCCGGGACAGGGGAATCAGCCCCAGCATTTT.